What follows are 7 T cell receptor beta chains derived from one specimen sequenced in a study of blood T cells in healthy people across ages. Combining a sample-barcoded 5' primer with a J-beta primer mix, a second PCR ran for roughly 6 to 11 cycles. Via MiXCR, TCRdb re-called the 5' RACE reads, giving one row per CDR3 protein. The table lists 590,000 or so distinct CDR3 sequences, approximately 30% of them singletons, with approximately 14% in the top ten. Sequenced: blood. The receptors derive from a woman aged 80 or over in good health.

This clonotype came up a few times. The rearrangement uses TRBV7-9 and TRBJ1-6; 8 bases line up with TRBD1. The V segment lost 3 bases and the J segment 5 bases; nucleotides outside the gene matches: 6. The CDR3 is 16 residues long. CDR1 and CDR2 (germline): SEHNR, FQNEAQ (reference sequence). CDR3 sequence: CASSLQGARDNSPLHF. The CDR3 nucleotides read TGTGCCAGCAGCTTGCAGGGGGCGCGAGATAATTCACCCCTCCACTTT.

About this clonotype itself: A much larger clonotype is one base distant, so this may be a read error. The chain uses TRBV6-5 and TRBJ1-5; TRBD1 matches at 8 bases. The germline V gene encodes CDR1 MNHEY and CDR2 SVGAGI. The CDR3 totals 13 residues. The CDR3 DNA reads TGTGCCAGCAGAATGGACAGGGCTCAGACCCAGCATTTT. Protein product: CASRMDRAQTQHF.

Many counts were recorded for this clonotype. The chain uses TRBV14 and TRBJ2-1, with D maybe TRBD2 (5 bases). Germline lookup yields CDR1 SGHDN and CDR2 FVKESK. Trimming cost V 0 bases and J 2 bases, with 11 bases left between them. This CDR3 contains 16 residues. CDR3 residues: CASSQDLGIAYNEQFF. CDR3 nucleotides: TGTGCCAGCAGCCAAGATCTCGGGATTGCCTACAATGAGCAGTTCTTC.

Of note for this clonotype: Being one base from a much bigger clone, this may be a read error. This rearrangement joins TRBV14 to TRBJ1-1; weak D call: TRBD1 (6 bases). The germline V gene has CDR1 SGHDN and CDR2 FVKESK. The CDR3 length is 14 residues. CDR3 sequence reads: CTSSRNRAGTEAFF. The CDR3 coding sequence is TGTACCAGCAGCCGAAACAGGGCTGGCACTGAAGCTTTCTTT.

This clonotype was detected a few times. The CDR3 region is CASSGRQMGNQPQHF. CDR3 sequence (DNA): TGTGCCAGCAGTGGACGACAGATGGGCAATCAGCCCCAGCATTTT. This chain links TRBV2 with TRBJ1-5, with D perhaps TRBD1 (5 bases). The CDR3 runs 15 residues. V gave up 4 bases and J gave up 2 bases, with 12 bases separating them. The germline V gene has CDR1 SNHLY and CDR2 FYNNEI.

The table lists this clonotype with a few counts. The chain employs TRBV7-7 and TRBJ2-5; 7 positions match TRBD1. The CDR3 contains 15 residues. In germline, CDR1 is SSHAT, CDR2 FNYEAQ (reference sequence). J lost 4 bases, V lost 4 bases, and 9 bases had no gene match. This chain's CDR3 is CASSSYRGSTETQYF. DNA for the CDR3: TGTGCCAGCAGCTCCTACAGGGGTAGTACAGAGACCCAGTACTTC.

The chain uses TRBV7-9 and TRBJ2-5; D ambiguous. This CDR3 region has 15 residues. V was trimmed by 3 bases and J by 0 bases, leaving 11 bases between them. Germline assignment: CDR1 SEHNR and CDR2 FQNEAQ (reference sequence). CDR3 DNA sequence: TGTGCCAGCAGCTTGTGGAATTGGTACCAAGAGACCCAGTACTTC. Its translation is CASSLWNWYQETQYF.